The present T cell receptor (beta chain) was sequenced within a study of blood T cell repertoires in COVID-19. About the study: Sites across the United States, Italy and Spain contributed samples from acute and convalescent COVID-19.

The CDR3 covers 12 residues. The V and J ends lost 6 bases and 11 bases, in that order; junction bases with no gene match: 4. Germline lookup yields CDR1 MNHEY and CDR2 SVGAGI. TCRdb's copy holds only in-frame clones and misses some; the assay was immunoSEQ multiplex PCR. The table records 91,000 or so clones, roughly 86% of them present only once. This TCR was sampled from a man in his fifties or sixties with active or convalescent COVID-19. The gene calls are TRBV6-5 and TRBJ1-5; 10 bases line up with TRBD1. The material sequenced was peripheral blood. The CDR3 coding sequence is TGTGCCAGCAGCCCAGGGACAGGGGCCCAGCATTTT. This translates into CASSPGTGAQHF.